The T cell receptor beta chain described here comes from a study of PD-L1 blockade in urothelial cancer. On the study more broadly: Once treatment had started, blood was analyzed at 3 weeks (second dose) and again at 6 weeks. Researchers found blood samples held a median of 141,255 T cells.

In regard to this clone: Its cognate antigen is unknown.

The CDR3 totals 15 residues. Germline CDR1 reads SNHLY; CDR2 reads FYNNEI. Trimming took off 1 base at V and 4 bases at J, with 13 bases between the two ends. As to time point: pretreatment peripheral blood. Findings of the study overall: Sub-median blood TCR clonality before treatment predicted longer survival.

Synthetic templates analogous to TCR were spiked into all PCRs individually. Generated by immunoSEQ multiplex PCR, the TCRdb table keeps only in-frame clones and is missing some. The data contain 50,000 or so clones, about 75% of them seen just once; the ten biggest clones take up over 4%. The sequencing used PBMCs, collected around atezolizumab (anti-PD-L1) treatment. The receptor's source is a man in his 70s with urothelial cancer. The chain employs TRBV2 and TRBJ2-5; tentative D call: TRBD1 (6 bases). The CDR3 sequence is CASSEGPLQGETQYF. The CDR3 DNA sequence: TGTGCCAGCAGTGAAGGGCCCCTACAGGGAGAGACCCAGTACTTC.